The 12 T cell receptor beta chains reported below all come from one sample, sequenced in a study of blood T cell repertoires in COVID-19. Profiled with immunoSEQ multiplex PCR; TCRdb holds only in-frame clones, not every one. The table lists some 110,000 clones, around 85% of them singletons, with around 3% in the top ten. The sample taken for sequencing was peripheral blood. Receptors originate from an elderly woman with COVID-19, enrolled during active disease.

J is TRBJ1-6 and V is TRBV28; D may be TRBD1 (5 bases). CDR3 length: 16 residues. Trimming removed 4 bases from V and 14 bases from J, with 24 bases in between. Germline V gene sequence: CDR1 MDHEN, CDR2 SYDVKM. The DNA for the CDR3 is TGTGCCAGCAGTTCCCCCTCGACAGCTAGGTATGAAGCCCTCCACTTT. Its protein product is CASSSPSTARYEALHF.

This sequence joins TRBV7-3 and TRBJ1-3, with unresolved D. The germline V gene encodes CDR1 SGHTA and CDR2 FQGTGA. The CDR3 loop spans 16 amino acids. V was shortened by 6 bases and J by 0 bases, with 15 bases between the two germline ends. The CDR3 DNA is TGTGCCAGCAGTTTTGGTCCTCTCAGCTCTGGAAACACCATATATTTT. Translation gives CASSFGPLSSGNTIYF.

This clone was detected only once. This rearrangement joins TRBV19 to TRBJ2-6, with a possible D match to TRBD2 (6 bases). CDR1 is LNHDA and CDR2 is SQIVND in the germline V gene (reference sequence). The CDR3 runs 15 residues. Trimming removed 5 bases at V and 2 bases at J, with 10 bases between. The CDR3 protein is CASSFGGTGANVLTF. CDR3 bases: TGTGCCAGTAGTTTCGGGGGAACTGGGGCCAACGTCCTGACTTTC.

This clone was found a few times. The V and J genes are TRBV15 and TRBJ1-4; D gene unclear. Trimming removed 6 bases at V and 0 bases at J, with 11 bases between. The CDR3 has 15 residues. Germline V gene lookup returns CDR1 LNHNV and CDR2 YYDKDF (reference sequence). Here the CDR3 reads CATRTRKTTNEKLFF. The CDR3 region has the DNA TGTGCCACCAGAACTAGAAAAACAACTAATGAAAAACTGTTTTTT.

This rearrangement joins TRBV11-1 to TRBJ1-1; 7 bases map to TRBD1. The CDR3 consists of 15 residues. V lost 2 bases, J lost 4 bases, and 7 bases stayed unmatched. Germline V gives CDR1 SGHAT, CDR2 FQDESV (reference sequence). CDR3: CASSLRTGRATEAFF. CDR3 in DNA: TGTGCCAGCAGCTTAAGGACAGGTCGGGCCACTGAAGCTTTCTTT.

The rearrangement links TRBV5-6 to TRBJ2-7; weak D call: TRBD2 (5 bases). V gave up 2 bases and J gave up 4 bases, with 7 bases separating them. The germline V gene has CDR1 SGHDT and CDR2 YYEEEE. The CDR3 is made up of 12 amino acids. The CDR3 bases are TGTGCCAGCAGCTTTGGAGGATACGAGCAGTACTTC. It yields the protein CASSFGGYEQYF.

This clone is labeled medium-sized (0.01 to 0.1%). The V gene is TRBV19, the J gene TRBJ2-1; weak D call: TRBD1 (5 bases). Germline CDR1 LNHDA, CDR2 SQIVND (reference sequence). This CDR3 contains 15 residues. V was shortened by 5 bases and J by 6 bases, with 17 bases between the two germline ends. The CDR3 bases are TGTGCCAGTAGTTTGGGGCCTCAGAGTTTCAATGAGCAGTTCTTC. Amino acids: CASSLGPQSFNEQFF.

The chain recombines TRBV19 with TRBJ2-5; 11 bases agree with TRBD2. Germline lookup yields CDR1 LNHDA and CDR2 SQIVND (reference sequence). V lost 8 bases to trimming and J lost 5 bases; unmatched junction nucleotides: 16. The CDR3 runs 17 residues. The CDR3 sequence is CASSHYTSGRTGETQYF. CDR3 coding DNA: TGTGCCAGTTCCCATTATACTAGCGGGAGAACTGGGGAGACCCAGTACTTC. The whole variable domain, filled in from reference TRBV19 and TRBJ2-5, reads DGGITQSPKYLFRKEGQNVTLSCEQNLNHDAMYWYRQDPGQGLRLIYYSQIVNDFQKGDIAEGYSVSREKKESFPLTVTSAQKNPTAFYLCASSHYTSGRTGETQYFGPGTRLLVL.

The chain carries TRBV3-1 (or the pseudogene TRBV3-2) and TRBJ2-5; D not certain. The germline V and J ends were trimmed by 0 bases and 1 base, with 6 bases remaining between them. This CDR3 is built from 14 residues. Germline V gives CDR1 LGHDT, CDR2 YNNKEL (reference sequence). CDR3 sequence reads: CASSQEFSQETQYF. CDR3 DNA: TGTGCCAGCAGCCAAGAATTCAGCCAAGAGACCCAGTACTTC.

This chain links TRBV5-4 with TRBJ1-2; no clear D. CDR3 length: 13 residues. With 0 bases removed from V and 3 bases from J, the gap between germline ends came to 6 bases. Germline V lookup: CDR1 SGHNT, CDR2 YYREEE (reference sequence). CDR3 DNA sequence: TGTGCCAGCAGCTTGGTCCGGGACTATGGCTACACCTTC. Translated, it gives CASSLVRDYGYTF.

As for this clone: Its ends do not fully match the called genes, so a read error is possible. The same CDR3 is also encoded by other DNA sequences in this sample. The chain has TRBV28 and TRBJ1-3, with TRBD1 matching over 10 bases. This CDR3 region has 15 residues. The germline V gene encodes CDR1 MDHEN and CDR2 SYDVKM. DNA of the CDR3: TGTGCCAGCAGAAATCCGGGACAGGGGAGAAATACCATATATTTT. Its protein product is CASRNPGQGRNTIYF.

This sequence joins TRBV11-3 and TRBJ2-3; possibly TRBD1 for D (5 bases). There are 15 residues in the CDR3. The germline V gene encodes CDR1 SGHNT and CDR2 YENEEA. V was clipped by 3 bases and J by 6 bases, with 16 bases between them. CDR3 nucleotide sequence: TGTGCCAGCAGCTTTTCGTCCATTCCAGGGGATACGCAGTATTTT. Its translation: CASSFSSIPGDTQYF.